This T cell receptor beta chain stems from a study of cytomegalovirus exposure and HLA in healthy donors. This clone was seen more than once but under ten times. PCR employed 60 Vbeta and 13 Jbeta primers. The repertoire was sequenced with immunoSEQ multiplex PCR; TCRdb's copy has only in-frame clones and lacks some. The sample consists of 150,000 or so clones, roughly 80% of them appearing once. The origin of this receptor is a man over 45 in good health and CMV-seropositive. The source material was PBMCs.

The CDR3 loop is CASSLSPRTSGELGSYNEQFF. CDR3 coding DNA: TGTGCCAGCAGTTTATCCCCCCGGACTAGCGGGGAGCTCGGCTCCTACAATGAGCAGTTCTTC. The rearrangement joins TRBV28 to TRBJ2-1, with TRBD2 matching 12 bases. There are 21 residues in the CDR3. Germline-derived CDR1 and CDR2 are MDHEN and SYDVKM. V dropped 1 base and J dropped 0; count of bases not matched to a gene: 13.